These T cell receptor beta chains were read from a single sample in a study of post-analysis software for immune sequencing data. TCRdb passed the PCR reads through MiXCR, listing each CDR3 protein once. The sample gives some 690,000 distinct CDR3 sequences, about 27% of which show up once; roughly 0.57% is in the top ten. Input material: blood. These TCRs come from a girl between 5 and 17 years old with multiple sclerosis. CDR3s include the opening cysteine and the closing phenylalanine or tryptophan. A D gene is named only where the DNA matches it firmly. Only part of the rows carry a size: once, few, many, or a class if the clone is expanded.

j_call,d_call,clone_size,cdr3_length,v_call,cdr3_aa,cdr3_nt
TRBJ1-2,.,few,13,TRBV20-1,CSAIPSGYYGYTF,TGCAGTGCAATCCCCTCGGGCTACTATGGCTACACCTTC
TRBJ2-7,TRBD1,few,14,TRBV5-1,CASSLRGTGDEQYF,TGCGCCAGCAGCTTGCGGGGGACAGGGGACGAGCAGTACTTC
TRBJ2-1,.,few,14,TRBV7-2,CASSPGVLWDEQFF,TGTGCCAGCAGCCCAGGTGTACTCTGGGATGAGCAGTTCTTC
TRBJ2-5,.,.,12,TRBV4-2,CASSQPRETQYF,TGTGCCAGCAGCCAACCCCGGGAGACCCAGTACTTC
TRBJ2-2,TRBD1,few,15,TRBV4-3,CASSPRTGYTGELFF,TGCGCCAGCAGCCCGCGGACAGGGTATACCGGGGAGCTGTTTTTT
TRBJ2-6,.,.,13,TRBV27,CASSYNGANVLTF,TGTGCCAGCAGTTACAATGGGGCCAACGTCCTGACTTTC
TRBJ2-1,TRBD2,few,18,TRBV6-1,CASITTAGGGSPYNEQFF,TGTGCCAGCATCACAACAGCGGGGGGCGGTTCCCCCTACAATGAGCAGTTCTTC
TRBJ2-3,.,many,14,TRBV10-1,CASSRSTVTDTQYF,TGCGCCAGCAGTCGATCGACAGTTACAGATACGCAGTATTTT
TRBJ2-7,TRBD1,.,16,TRBV11-2,CASSSELQGADHEQYF,TGTGCCAGCAGCTCTGAACTACAGGGGGCGGACCACGAGCAGTACTTC
TRBJ2-1,.,.,14,TRBV3-1,CASSETHTGNEQFF,TGTGCCAGCAGCGAGACTCACACGGGCAATGAGCAGTTCTTC
TRBJ2-3,.,few,16,TRBV4-3,CASSQSTSPSTDTQYF,TGCGCCAGCAGCCAAAGCACTTCACCTAGCACAGATACGCAGTATTTT
TRBJ2-4,TRBD2,.,15,TRBV28,CASSLSSGGRNIQYF,TGTGCCAGCAGTTTAAGTAGCGGGGGGCGGAACATTCAGTACTTC
TRBJ1-4,.,.,16,TRBV7-2,CASSPGRGNLNEKLFF,TGTGCCAGCAGCCCCGGTCGGGGGAACCTTAATGAAAAACTGTTTTTT
TRBJ2-7,.,.,13,TRBV5-1,CASTGTSTYEQYF,TGCGCCAGCACGGGGACATCGACCTACGAGCAGTACTTC
TRBJ2-5,.,.,15,TRBV5-1,CASSLGSGPQETQYF,TGCGCCAGCAGCTTGGGAAGCGGGCCCCAAGAGACCCAGTACTTC
TRBJ1-5,.,.,15,TRBV5-1,CASSPAGAENQPQHF,TGCGCCAGCAGCCCGGCGGGGGCGGAAAATCAGCCCCAGCATTTT
TRBJ1-1,TRBD1,.,15,TRBV7-9,CASSPGTGGRSEAFF,TGTGCCAGCAGCCCAGGGACAGGGGGCCGGTCTGAAGCTTTCTTT
TRBJ2-7,.,.,16,TRBV28,CASTSDGDYSSYEQYF,TGTGCCAGCACATCCGACGGAGATTATAGCTCCTACGAGCAGTACTTC
TRBJ1-2,.,few,13,TRBV6-1,CASSPGHNYGYTF,TGTGCCAGCAGTCCGGGACACAACTATGGCTACACCTTC
TRBJ2-3,TRBD2,.,18,TRBV5-1,CASSLATVGGSVSDTQYF,TGCGCCAGCAGCTTGGCTACTGTGGGGGGGAGTGTTTCAGATACGCAGTATTTT
TRBJ2-6,.,.,18,TRBV5-1,CASSLQLGRSSGANVLTF,TGCGCCAGCAGCTTACAGTTGGGCCGCAGCTCTGGGGCCAACGTCCTGACTTTC
TRBJ2-3,.,few,15,TRBV2,CATTTGRGVADTQYF,TGTGCCACCACCACGGGGAGAGGGGTGGCAGATACGCAGTATTTT
TRBJ2-7,.,.,14,TRBV3-1,CASSQDQSSYEQYF,TGTGCCAGCAGCCAAGATCAGAGCTCCTACGAGCAGTACTTC
TRBJ2-1,.,.,16,TRBV28,CASSFGSFRDYNEQFF,TGTGCCAGCAGTTTCGGCTCATTCCGGGATTACAATGAGCAGTTCTTC
TRBJ2-6,.,many,15,TRBV29-1,CSVVGGASGANVLTF,TGCAGCGTTGTAGGTGGTGCCTCTGGGGCCAACGTCCTGACTTTC
TRBJ1-5,.,few,17,TRBV20-1,CSARAGLRMQFSQPQHF,TGCAGTGCTAGAGCTGGACTGAGGATGCAGTTCAGTCAGCCCCAGCATTTT
TRBJ1-5,.,few,13,TRBV20-1,CSARGESNQPQHF,TGCAGTGCAAGGGGGGAGAGCAATCAGCCCCAGCATTTT
TRBJ2-5,TRBD1,.,14,TRBV5-1,CASSDTGVQETQYF,TGCGCCAGCAGCGATACAGGGGTACAAGAGACCCAGTACTTC
TRBJ1-1,.,few,13,TRBV20-1,CSGGGQTNTEAFF,TGCAGTGGAGGAGGACAGACGAACACTGAAGCTTTCTTT
TRBJ2-5,.,many,15,TRBV20-1,CSAREHGRAEETQYF,TGCAGTGCTAGAGAACACGGGAGAGCTGAAGAGACCCAGTACTTC
TRBJ2-1,TRBD2,once,17,TRBV27,CASSPIKLAGKYNEQFF,TGTGCCAGCAGTCCCATTAAGCTAGCGGGGAAGTACAATGAGCAGTTCTTC
TRBJ1-1,TRBD1,few,15,TRBV5-1,CASSLAPGGVTEAFF,TGCGCCAGCAGCTTGGCCCCAGGGGGGGTCACTGAAGCTTTCTTT
TRBJ1-5,.,.,14,TRBV15,CATSRAGRDQPQHF,TGTGCCACCAGCAGAGCGGGACGGGATCAGCCCCAGCATTTT
TRBJ2-3,TRBD1,.,17,TRBV4-2,CASSQEQGAANTDTQYF,TGTGCCAGCAGCCAAGAACAGGGGGCGGCTAACACAGATACGCAGTATTTT
TRBJ1-1,.,few,12,TRBV29-1,CSVERGITEAFF,TGCAGCGTTGAACGGGGTATCACTGAAGCTTTCTTT
TRBJ1-2,TRBD1,.,16,TRBV4-1,CASSQDRAGGNDGYTF,TGCGCCAGCAGCCAAGATAGGGCAGGGGGAAACGATGGCTACACCTTC
TRBJ2-7,.,.,14,TRBV6-1,CASTRGVVVYEQYF,TGTGCCAGTACAAGGGGGGTTGTCGTCTACGAGCAGTACTTC
TRBJ2-7,TRBD2,many,17,TRBV6-6,CASSYPGLAGGPGEQYF,TGTGCCAGCAGTTACCCCGGACTAGCGGGAGGGCCGGGCGAGCAGTACTTC
TRBJ2-7,.,.,16,TRBV2,CASSEALASPTYEQYF,TGTGCCAGCAGTGAAGCGTTGGCTAGCCCCACCTACGAGCAGTACTTC
TRBJ1-1,.,few,14,TRBV6-6,CASSLRRLNTEAFF,TGTGCCAGCAGCCTAAGAAGATTGAACACTGAAGCTTTCTTT
TRBJ2-1,.,few,15,TRBV7-9,CASSPVRLETAEQFF,TGTGCCAGCAGCCCCGTCCGGTTGGAGACCGCCGAGCAGTTCTTC
TRBJ1-5,TRBD1,few,15,TRBV12-3/TRBV12-4,CASRGTGGFNQPQHF,TGTGCCAGCAGGGGGACAGGGGGCTTCAATCAGCCCCAGCATTTT
TRBJ2-1,TRBD2,few,15,TRBV27,CASSVGLGDWNEQFF,TGTGCCAGCAGTGTAGGACTAGGGGATTGGAATGAGCAGTTCTTC
TRBJ2-4,TRBD2,many,18,TRBV4-3,CASSQGAGGGIAKNIQYF,TGCGCCAGCAGCCAAGGCGCGGGAGGCGGGATAGCCAAAAACATTCAGTACTTC
TRBJ2-7,.,few,15,TRBV5-6,CASSLDLGRGYEQYF,TGTGCCAGCAGCCTCGATTTAGGTAGGGGCTACGAGCAGTACTTC
TRBJ2-2,.,.,13,TRBV6-2/TRBV6-3,CASRQWGPGELFF,TGTGCCAGCAGACAATGGGGGCCCGGGGAGCTGTTTTTT
TRBJ2-7,TRBD1,.,15,TRBV7-8,CASSGLAGTESEQYF,TGTGCCAGCAGTGGATTAGCCGGGACAGAGTCCGAGCAGTACTTC
TRBJ2-1,TRBD1,few,14,TRBV10-3,CAISGGTAYNEQFF,TGTGCCATCAGTGGAGGGACAGCATACAATGAGCAGTTCTTC
TRBJ2-5,.,few,16,TRBV28,CASSSLMRGGQETQYF,TGTGCCAGCAGTTCCCTGATGAGGGGGGGACAAGAGACCCAGTACTTC
TRBJ2-1,.,.,17,TRBV5-6,CASSLAGVRSSYNEQFF,TGTGCCAGCAGCTTGGCCGGGGTCCGGAGCTCCTACAATGAGCAGTTCTTC
TRBJ2-5,TRBD1,many,13,TRBV20-1,CSASTGGQETQYF,TGCAGTGCTAGCACAGGGGGGCAAGAGACCCAGTACTTC
TRBJ2-5,.,.,13,TRBV2,CASKSIFRETQYF,TGTGCCAGCAAGTCCATATTCCGAGAGACCCAGTACTTC
TRBJ2-1,TRBD2,.,16,TRBV20-1,CSARREKEWSYNEQFF,TGCAGTGCTAGGCGGGAGAAGGAATGGTCCTACAATGAGCAGTTCTTC
TRBJ2-1,TRBD1,.,19,TRBV6-2/TRBV6-3,CASSYRPGQGSTSGGEQFF,TGTGCCAGCAGTTACCGTCCGGGACAGGGATCTACAAGTGGCGGCGAGCAGTTCTTC
TRBJ2-7,.,few,15,TRBV4-1,CASSQNRDGRWEQYF,TGCGCCAGCAGCCAGAATCGGGACGGGCGGTGGGAGCAGTACTTC
TRBJ2-1,.,few,14,TRBV5-1,CASSLVGTPTEQFF,TGCGCCAGCAGCTTGGTAGGGACTCCCACAGAGCAGTTCTTC
TRBJ2-2,.,.,15,TRBV20-1,CSARTPGDYTGELFF,TGCAGTGCTAGAACCCCCGGGGACTACACCGGGGAGCTGTTTTTT
TRBJ2-7,TRBD2,.,14,TRBV6-6,CATSLAGASYEQYF,TGTGCCACCTCGCTAGCGGGAGCGAGCTACGAGCAGTACTTC
TRBJ2-5,.,.,13,TRBV7-6,CASSLAVTYEWYF,TGTGCCAGCAGCTTAGCGGTTACCTACGAGTGGTACTTC
TRBJ1-2,TRBD1,.,15,TRBV4-1,CASSPTTGVNYGYTF,TGCGCCAGCAGCCCCACGACAGGGGTGAACTATGGCTACACCTTC